A selection of T cell receptor beta chains follows, all from one sample in a study of T cell changes during pregnancy in multiple sclerosis. Some clones are missing from TCRdb's copy, which holds only in-frame ones; the method was immunoSEQ multiplex PCR. The sample lists 30,000 to 40,000 clones, around 90% seen once, with under 0.75% in the top ten. Material: CD4+ T cells from peripheral blood mononuclear cells, obtained in the second trimester of pregnancy. The source is a female donor in good health, enrolled as a control in a pregnancy study. The CDR3 runs from the conserved cysteine through the conserved F or W. The order of the fields is D gene, clone size, V gene, J gene, CDR3 DNA, CDR3 protein. The D gene is left open where the match is weak. Size values are once, few and many counts, or a class for expanded clones, and some rows have none.

NA	NA	TRBV7-2	TRBJ1-1	TGTGCCAGCAGCTTAGTCGCAGCGTTCCTGAACACTGAAGCTTTCTTT	CASSLVAAFLNTEAFF
NA	few	TRBV28	TRBJ1-3	TGTGCCAGCAGGAGTCTGGGAGCGGAAGGAAACACCATATATTTT	CASRSLGAEGNTIYF
NA	NA	TRBV5-1	TRBJ1-1	TGCGCCAGCAGCTTGACAGGGCCGAACACTGAAGCTTTCTTT	CASSLTGPNTEAFF
NA	NA	TRBV7-3	TRBJ1-5	TGTGCCAGCAGCTCACAGTTAAATCAGCCCCAGCATTTT	CASSSQLNQPQHF
NA	few	TRBV7-9	TRBJ1-2	TGTGCCAGCAGCTTACCCAATGACATCTCTGGCTACACCTTC	CASSLPNDISGYTF
NA	NA	TRBV29-1	TRBJ1-2	TGCAGCGTTGTTTTGGGAGGTGGATACACCTTC	CSVVLGGGYTF
TRBD1	NA	TRBV2	TRBJ1-1	TGTGCCAGCAGGGCCGAAGGGACAGGGCACCTCACAGCTTTCTTT	CASRAEGTGHLTAFF
TRBD2	NA	TRBV18	TRBJ2-2	TGTGCCAGCTCACCACGGCTAGCGGGGTCCATCACCGGGGAGCTGTTTTTT	CASSPRLAGSITGELFF
TRBD1	NA	TRBV9	TRBJ1-6	TGTGCCAGCAGCCCTAGACAGGGAGGTAGGGAGCCCCTCCACTTT	CASSPRQGGREPLHF
NA	NA	TRBV27	TRBJ1-4	TGTGCCAGCAGTTTTTCTGCAACTAATGAAAAACTGTTTTTT	CASSFSATNEKLFF
TRBD1	NA	TRBV15	TRBJ1-4	TGTGCCACCAGCGTCCGGGACAGCGGGGAAAAACTGTTTTTT	CATSVRDSGEKLFF
TRBD1	NA	TRBV28	TRBJ1-1	TGTGCCAGCAACCCATACGACAGGGGGACTGAAGCTTTCTTT	CASNPYDRGTEAFF
NA	NA	TRBV7-9	TRBJ1-5	TGTGCCAGCAGCCGAGATCCCGTTCAGCCCCAGCATTTT	CASSRDPVQPQHF
NA	NA	TRBV11-3	TRBJ2-7	TGTGCCAGCAGCCTATACTCCGGTGGGGGCGACGAGCAGTACTTC	CASSLYSGGGDEQYF
NA	NA	TRBV28	TRBJ2-1	TGTGCCAGCAGTTTAATAGGGGGGGCTATGTATGAGCAGTTCTTC	CASSLIGGAMYEQFF
TRBD2	NA	TRBV5-4	TRBJ2-5	TGTGCCAGCAGCCCGGGACTAGCGGGGGGCCAAGAGACCCAGTACTTC	CASSPGLAGGQETQYF
NA	NA	TRBV7-3	TRBJ1-6	TGTGCCAGCAGCGCAAACAGGAGTCGCTCACCCCTCCACTTT	CASSANRSRSPLHF
TRBD2	NA	TRBV11-2	TRBJ2-7	TGTGCCAGCAGCCCCAGGCTAGCGGGGGACGAGCAGTACTTC	CASSPRLAGDEQYF
NA	NA	TRBV1	TRBJ2-5	TGCACCAGCAGCCGGCCCCTAGCGGGGGAACAAGAGACCCAGTACTTC	CTSSRPLAGEQETQYF
NA	once	TRBV11-2	TRBJ2-2	TGTGCCAGCAGCTCGGGACACCTACAGTCCACCGGGGAGCTGTTTTTT	CASSSGHLQSTGELFF
TRBD1	NA	TRBV9	TRBJ1-2	TGTGCCAGCAACCATCCATCCCAGGGGGCGGGTGGCTACACCTTC	CASNHPSQGAGGYTF
NA	NA	TRBV18	TRBJ1-2	TGTGCCAGCTCACCACCGTCGAGGACATTTGGGGGGAAGACCTTC	CASSPPSRTFGGKTF
NA	NA	TRBV10-3	TRBJ1-2	TGTGCCATCAGTGCGGGGTCCTATGGCTACACCTTC	CAISAGSYGYTF
TRBD1	NA	TRBV27	TRBJ2-7	TGTGCCAGCACCTATGGACAGGGGTCCTACGAGCAGTACTTC	CASTYGQGSYEQYF
TRBD1	NA	TRBV7-9	TRBJ1-1	TGTGCCAGCAGCTCCGGACAGGTGAACACTGAAGCTTTCTTT	CASSSGQVNTEAFF
TRBD1	NA	TRBV6-5	TRBJ2-1	TGTGCCAGCACCTCGTTGACAGGGGGTAACAATGAGCAGTTCTTC	CASTSLTGGNNEQFF
NA	NA	TRBV7-9	TRBJ1-2	TGTGCCAGCAGCTTAGAAAGTCGGGAATATGGCTACACCTTC	CASSLESREYGYTF